This T cell receptor (beta chain) was documented in a study of blood T cell repertoires in COVID-19. Study-wide background: Sources were T cells, B-cell-depleted T cells, or PBMCs; the material itself was cDNA or gDNA.

Participant age was roughly 18 to 90 years, and participants resided in 24 US areas. Cohorts were determined from participant-reported clinical history. The table lists this clone with a count of one. Authors' analysis steps: Counts of nucleated cells, estimated from reference gene primer amplification, were obtained. Generated by immunoSEQ multiplex PCR, the TCRdb table keeps only in-frame clones and is missing some. V, J and clone size are those of that table, while D and trimming were read from the DNA. The top ten hold about 17% of the sample, which has 150,000 to 200,000 clones, more than 75% seen once. Germline values: CDR1 SNHLY, CDR2 FYNNEI. With 7 bases clipped from V and 5 bases from J, the junction kept 6 bases outside the gene matches. There are 15 residues in the CDR3.

V gene TRBV2 combines with J gene TRBJ2-2; 11 nucleotides line up with TRBD1. The material sequenced was PBMCs or T cells enriched from blood (not recorded which). The receptor's source is a woman between 50 and 59 years old with acute COVID-19. In DNA, the CDR3 is TGTGCCAGCATGATGGACAGGGGGCTTACCGGGGAGCTGTTTTTT. Protein sequence: CASMMDRGLTGELFF.